One and the same sample provided the 26 T cell receptor beta chains below, sequenced in a study of blood T cell repertoires in COVID-19. Assay: immunoSEQ multiplex PCR; the TCRdb copy retains only in-frame clones and omits some. This repertoire shows some 89,000 clones, 65% to 80% found once; its top ten account for roughly 10%. Sequencing used peripheral blood. The receptors stem from a man aged 65 to 85 with acute or convalescent COVID-19.

The chain couples TRBV10-3 to TRBJ2-5; TRBD2 matches at 7 bases. Germline CDR1 and CDR2: ENHRY and SYGVKD. V dropped 3 bases and J dropped 3; count of bases not matched to a gene: 4. The CDR3 extends over 14 amino acids. This chain's CDR3 is CAISEVGGEETQYF. CDR3 DNA: TGTGCCATCAGTGAAGTGGGGGGGGAAGAGACCCAGTACTTC.

The J gene is TRBJ2-2, the V gene TRBV2; TRBD2 aligns across 13 bases. Germline trimming cut 5 bases from V and 5 bases from J; bases unmatched to any gene: 8. Germline CDR1 is SNHLY and CDR2 is FYNNEI. There are 17 residues in the CDR3. The CDR3 DNA reads TGTGCCAGCAGTCGTCGGACTAGCGGGGGACTGACCGGGGAGCTGTTTTTT. Translating gives CASSRRTSGGLTGELFF.

V gene TRBV29-1 combines with J gene TRBJ2-2; 15 nucleotides agree with TRBD2. The CDR3 extends over 15 amino acids. The germline gives CDR1 SQVTM, CDR2 ANQGSEA. The V gene end was trimmed by 6 bases and the J gene end by 6 bases; junction bases not matched to a gene: 5. The CDR3 region is CSVGTSGGFAGELFF. CDR3 nucleotides: TGCAGCGTGGGGACTAGCGGGGGGTTCGCCGGGGAGCTGTTTTTT.

The V and J genes are TRBV2 and TRBJ2-6; D not certain. With 4 bases removed from V and 0 bases from J, the gap between germline ends came to 10 bases. Germline values: CDR1 SNHLY, CDR2 FYNNEI. This CDR3 is 16 amino acids long. As DNA, the CDR3 is TGTGCCAGCAGTGGCGAGTTCTCCTCTGGGGCCAACGTCCTGACTTTC. It encodes CASSGEFSSGANVLTF.

The chain has TRBV7-3 and TRBJ2-1, with TRBD2 matching over 10 bases. From germline, CDR1 is SGHTA and CDR2 FQGTGA. V trimming: 2 bases; J trimming: 4 bases; junction bases outside the gene matches: 2. The CDR3 has 15 amino acids. The CDR3 DNA reads TGTGCCAGCAGCTTAGCTAGCGGGGGTTACAATGAGCAGTTCTTC. Translation gives CASSLASGGYNEQFF.

This clone was seen a few times. The chain couples TRBV7-2 to TRBJ1-2; 8 positions agree with TRBD1. The CDR3 has 14 residues. J lost 2 bases, V lost 5 bases, and 4 bases had no gene match. CDR1 and CDR2 (germline): SGHTA, FQGNSA. CDR3 DNA: TGTGCCAGCAGCGAGGACAGGGCCAACTATGGCTACACCTTC. Residues: CASSEDRANYGYTF.

The rearrangement uses TRBV2 and TRBJ1-1; TRBD1 agrees at 8 bases. The CDR3 sequence is 13 residues long. V lost 7 bases and J lost 3; bases outside the gene matches: 4. From germline, CDR1 is SNHLY and CDR2 FYNNEI. The CDR3 coding sequence is TGTGCCAGCACCCAGGACAGGGACACTGAAGCTTTCTTT. It specifies CASTQDRDTEAFF.

The rearrangement links TRBV5-4 to TRBJ2-1; 8 positions agree with TRBD2. The trim removed 4 bases at V and 4 bases at J, leaving 10 bases unmatched. Germline values: CDR1 SGHNT, CDR2 YYREEE (reference sequence). The length of the CDR3 is 16 residues. The CDR3 sequence: CASSPKVSGGYNEQFF. The CDR3 DNA is TGTGCCAGCAGCCCCAAAGTGAGCGGGGGTTACAATGAGCAGTTCTTC.

By proportion, this clone is medium-sized. The chain combines TRBV2 with TRBJ2-2; 16 nucleotides match TRBD2. CDR3 length equals 18 residues. V dropped 5 bases and J dropped 5; count of bases not matched to a gene: 8. In germline, CDR1 is SNHLY, CDR2 FYNNEI. DNA for the CDR3: TGTGCCAGCAGTACCGGGACTAGCGGGGGGGCCGGTACCGGGGAGCTGTTTTTT. As protein: CASSTGTSGGAGTGELFF.

The chain is built from TRBV6-1 and TRBJ2-3, with TRBD2 matching over 9 bases. The CDR3 runs 16 residues. Germline CDR1 reads MNHNS; CDR2 reads SASEGT. V lost 4 bases to trimming and J lost 1 base; unmatched junction nucleotides: 6. The DNA of the CDR3 is TGTGCCAGCAGTGCCCTGTCTAGCGGGGGCACAGATACGCAGTATTTT. Protein: CASSALSSGGTDTQYF.

The J gene is TRBJ1-2, the V gene TRBV7-8; no clear D gene. This CDR3 is 14 amino acids long. Trimming took 3 bases from V and 4 from J, leaving 12 bases between them. The germline gives CDR1 SGHVS, CDR2 FQNEAQ. CDR3 region: CASSFGTAGYGYTF. The CDR3 coding sequence is TGTGCCAGCAGCTTCGGTACAGCGGGCTATGGCTACACCTTC.

V is TRBV29-1 and J is TRBJ1-2; tentatively, D is TRBD1 (5 bases). This CDR3 has 14 amino acids. Trimming cost V 7 bases and J 6 bases, with 21 bases left between them. Germline V gene data show CDR1 as SQVTM and CDR2 as ANQGSEA. The CDR3 bases are TGCAGCGCCGCACGCGCGGGGACGGAAAATGGCTACACCTTC. It specifies CSAARAGTENGYTF.

This chain joins TRBV7-3 and TRBJ1-1, with D unresolved. Looked up from germline, CDR1 is SGHTA and CDR2 is FQGTGA. With 6 bases removed from V and 4 bases from J, the gap between germline ends came to 15 bases. CDR3 length: 14 amino acids. CDR3: CASSSSGRRTEAFF. DNA of the CDR3: TGTGCCAGCAGTTCCTCGGGTCGGCGCACTGAAGCTTTCTTT.

The chain recombines TRBV5-5 with TRBJ2-3; D might be TRBD2 (6 bases). The CDR3 loop spans 14 amino acids. Deletions cut 2 bases from V and 4 bases from J, with 11 bases between. From germline, CDR1 is SGHKS and CDR2 YYEKEE (reference sequence). CDR3 bases: TGTGCCAGCAGCTTAAACGGGGGAGCAGATACGCAGTATTTT. Translating gives CASSLNGGADTQYF.

For this clone: This specimen includes other DNA sequences encoding the same CDR3. The chain uses TRBV11-2 and TRBJ2-1; TRBD2 is a possible D gene (5 bases). Germline CDR1 reads SGHAT; CDR2 reads FQNNGV. The CDR3 has 14 residues. V shed 5 bases and J shed 5 bases, with 13 bases lying between them. Here the CDR3 DNA reads TGTGCCAGCAGCCCCCTGACGGGGAACAATGAGCAGTTCTTC. Its protein is CASSPLTGNNEQFF.

The J gene is TRBJ2-1, the V gene TRBV7-3; 9 positions match TRBD2. Trimming cost V 5 bases and J 5 bases; bases outside gene matches: 7. The CDR3 consists of 15 residues. CDR1 SGHTA and CDR2 FQGTGA come from the germline V gene. The CDR3 spells CASSPRLAGNNEQFF. Written as DNA, the CDR3 is TGTGCCAGCAGCCCTCGTCTAGCGGGGAACAATGAGCAGTTCTTC.

The CDR3: CASSQGSGSFYEQYF. In DNA form, the CDR3 reads TGCGCCAGCAGCCAGGGTAGCGGGAGCTTCTACGAGCAGTACTTC. The genes are TRBV4-1 and TRBJ2-7; 9 nucleotides match TRBD2. The germline CDR1 and CDR2 sequences are MGHRA and YSYEKL. V lost 3 bases, J lost 3 bases, and 6 bases stayed unmatched. This CDR3 is 15 amino acids long.

The rearrangement links TRBV7-8 to TRBJ2-3; D unresolved. V was clipped by 1 base and J by 1 base, with 9 bases between them. Germline V gene lookup returns CDR1 SGHVS and CDR2 FQNEAQ. This CDR3 is 15 amino acids long. In DNA, the CDR3 is TGTGCCAGCAGCTTAGACTCCGCCGGCACAGATACGCAGTATTTT. Protein product: CASSLDSAGTDTQYF.

The V gene is TRBV4-1, the J gene TRBJ2-5, with TRBD2 matching 9 bases. From germline, CDR1 is MGHRA and CDR2 YSYEKL. The CDR3 contains 16 residues. With V trimmed by 3 bases and J by 7 bases, 12 bases remained unmatched. CDR3 DNA sequence: TGCGCCAGCAGCCAGGGACTAGCTAGCTCCGGTGGGACCCAGTACTTC. Translating gives CASSQGLASSGGTQYF.

The chain employs TRBV6-5 and TRBJ2-1, with D perhaps matching TRBD1 (6 bases). The ends were cut back, 6 bases at V and 7 bases at J, with 19 bases in the middle. Germline CDR1 is MNHEY and CDR2 is SVGAGI. The CDR3 extends over 15 amino acids. The CDR3 sequence is CASSPGQLGQNEQFF. Here the CDR3 DNA reads TGTGCCAGCAGCCCAGGACAGTTGGGGCAGAATGAGCAGTTCTTC.

This chain connects TRBV5-4 to TRBJ2-2, with D maybe TRBD1 (5 bases). The CDR3 is made up of 15 amino acids. CDR1 is SGHNT and CDR2 is YYREEE in the germline V gene (reference sequence). V was clipped by 0 bases and J by 2 bases, with 8 bases between them. The CDR3 protein is CASSLAGPNTGELFF. The CDR3 region has the DNA TGTGCCAGCAGCTTGGCAGGGCCTAACACCGGGGAGCTGTTTTTT.

V is TRBV7-9 and J is TRBJ1-6; 8 positions match TRBD1. Germline V gene sequence: CDR1 SEHNR, CDR2 FQNEAQ (reference sequence). The CDR3 runs to 14 residues. Trimming at V came to 5 bases and at J to 7 bases, leaving 4 bases not matched to a gene. The chain's CDR3 is CASSLDRGNSPLHF. Written as DNA, the CDR3 is TGTGCCAGCAGCCTCGACAGGGGCAATTCACCCCTCCACTTT.

The chain combines TRBV30 with TRBJ2-7; a weak D match, TRBD1 (5 bases). Deletions cut 0 bases from V and 6 bases from J, with 15 bases between. CDR3 length: 14 residues. From germline, CDR1 is GTSNPN and CDR2 SVGIG (reference sequence). The CDR3, as DNA: TGTGCCTGGAGTGTACTCGTAGAAAGGGGCGAGCAGTACTTC. Encoded protein: CAWSVLVERGEQYF.

This chain joins TRBV9 and TRBJ2-5; D call uncertain. The CDR3 runs to 12 residues. Germline V gives CDR1 SGDLS, CDR2 YYNGEE. V lost 4 bases, J lost 5 bases, and 9 bases lay in between. The CDR3 spells CASSPPTETQYF. For the CDR3, the DNA is TGTGCCAGCAGCCCCCCTACTGAGACCCAGTACTTC.

The V and J genes are TRBV2 and TRBJ2-3; TRBD1 is a possible D gene (5 bases). The CDR3 has 13 amino acids. V was pared by 6 bases and J by 3 bases, with 10 bases between. The germline CDR1 and CDR2 sequences are SNHLY and FYNNEI. The CDR3 DNA is TGTGCCAGCAGGTCTGGACAAACAGATACGCAGTATTTT. Amino acids: CASRSGQTDTQYF.

The chain links TRBV7-2 to TRBJ1-5; D might be TRBD1 (5 bases). Per the germline V gene, CDR1 is SGHTA and CDR2 is FQGNSA. The V gene lost 8 bases and the J gene lost 1 base, with 9 bases spanning the gap. The CDR3 consists of 13 residues. CDR3 region: CASRRGSNQPQHF. Written as DNA, the CDR3 is TGTGCCAGCCGGCGGGGGAGCAATCAGCCCCAGCATTTT.